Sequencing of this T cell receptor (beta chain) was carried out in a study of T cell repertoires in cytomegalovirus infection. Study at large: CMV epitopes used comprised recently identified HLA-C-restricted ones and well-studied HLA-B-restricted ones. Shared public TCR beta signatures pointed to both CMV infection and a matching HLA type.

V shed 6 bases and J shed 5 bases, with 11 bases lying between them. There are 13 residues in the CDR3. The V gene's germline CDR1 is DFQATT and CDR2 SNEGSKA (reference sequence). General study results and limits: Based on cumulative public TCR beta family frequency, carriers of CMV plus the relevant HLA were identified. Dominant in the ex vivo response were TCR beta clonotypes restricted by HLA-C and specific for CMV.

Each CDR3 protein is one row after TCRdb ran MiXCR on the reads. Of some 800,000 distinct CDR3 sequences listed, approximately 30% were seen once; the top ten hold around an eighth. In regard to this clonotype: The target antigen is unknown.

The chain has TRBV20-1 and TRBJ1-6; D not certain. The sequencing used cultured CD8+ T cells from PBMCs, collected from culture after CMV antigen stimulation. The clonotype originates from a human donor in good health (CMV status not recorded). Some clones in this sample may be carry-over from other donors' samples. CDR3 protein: CSAFGRDNSPLHF. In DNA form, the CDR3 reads TGCAGTGCCTTCGGACGGGATAATTCACCCCTCCACTTT.